This section outlines one TCR beta chain sequence together with its context. Its antigen is as yet unknown. Whereas donors were nominally healthy upon sampling, unrecorded immune exposures were probable. The junction had 8 bases not matched to a gene; V was cut back by 0 bases and J by 0 bases. Germline V gene lookup returns CDR1 MGHRA and CDR2 YSYEKL. This CDR3 contains 18 residues. The study ran its PCR with 60 Vbeta and 13 Jbeta primers. Original data processing: An analysis performed later counted 81 million or so unique TCR beta chains (roughly 10 million of them shared). Measured with immunoSEQ multiplex PCR; TCRdb has only the in-frame clones, and not every one. V and J calls and clone size come straight from that table; D and trimming were deduced from the DNA. Of roughly 150,000 clones listed, approximately 82% are singletons. This sample was taken from a study of cytomegalovirus exposure and HLA in healthy donors. Overall study: The study's early data release held some 85 million unique TCRs from HLA-typed donors. Study-wide results and caveats: Cytomegalovirus-associated status was assigned to roughly 160 TCR beta chains.

The specimen was PBMCs. This chain connects TRBV4-1 to TRBJ2-7; TRBD2 matches at 10 bases. The TCR sequence derives from a male donor in good health and CMV-seronegative. CDR3 nucleotide sequence: TGCGCCAGCAGCCAAGATCTCGGCGGGACTAGCGTCTCCTACGAGCAGTACTTC. Translating it yields CASSQDLGGTSVSYEQYF.